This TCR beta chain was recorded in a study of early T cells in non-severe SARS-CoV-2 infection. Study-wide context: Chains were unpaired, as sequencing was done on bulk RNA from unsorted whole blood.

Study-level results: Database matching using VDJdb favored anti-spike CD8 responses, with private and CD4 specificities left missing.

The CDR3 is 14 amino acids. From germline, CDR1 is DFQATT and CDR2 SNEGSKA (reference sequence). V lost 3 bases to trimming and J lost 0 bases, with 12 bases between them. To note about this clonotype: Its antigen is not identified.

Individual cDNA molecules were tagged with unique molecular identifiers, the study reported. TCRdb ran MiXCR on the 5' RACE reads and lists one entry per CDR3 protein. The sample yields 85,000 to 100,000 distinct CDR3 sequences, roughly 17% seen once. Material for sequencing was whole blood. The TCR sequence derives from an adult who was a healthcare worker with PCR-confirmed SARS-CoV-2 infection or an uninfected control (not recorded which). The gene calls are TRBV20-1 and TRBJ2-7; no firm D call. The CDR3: CSASADGRSYEQYF. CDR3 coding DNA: TGCAGTGCTAGTGCCGACGGGCGCTCCTACGAGCAGTACTTC.